This entry describes one T cell receptor beta chain. This entry comes from a study of blood T cell repertoires in COVID-19. As handled by the study authors: Researchers report that nucleated cell counts were estimated from reference gene primer amplification. Method: immunoSEQ multiplex PCR; TCRdb's copy keeps in-frame clones and lacks some. D and trimming come from the DNA, and the V and J calls and clone size come from that table. The repertoire includes 140,000 to 150,000 clones, roughly 85% of them detected once, and 8% sits in the top ten. V lost 8 bases, J lost 7 bases, and 13 bases stayed unmatched. The CDR3 consists of 14 residues. In germline, CDR1 is MNHEY, CDR2 SVGAGI.

The genes are TRBV6-5 and TRBJ2-7, with 8 bases identical to TRBD2. The clonotype originates from a woman aged 60-70 years with COVID-19, enrolled during active disease. The source material was peripheral blood. CDR3 DNA: TGTGCCAGCGGCCCCCTCGGGGGGGCCCGAGAGCAGTACTTC. It is translated as CASGPLGGAREQYF.